The present TCR beta chain was sequenced within a study of post-analysis software for immune sequencing data. On the study more broadly: Relapsing-remitting, secondary progressive and progressive-relapsing forms of multiple sclerosis all featured among disease courses. Findings and caveats of the study: For normalized Chao1 diversity, multiple sclerosis patients scored significantly lower than controls did. The F measure placed samples prepared in the same batch into strongly shared clusters.

Concerning this clonotype itself: Antigen: not known.

Prepared libraries of TCR beta cDNA carried unique molecular identifiers. From the PCR reads, TCRdb called clonotypes with MiXCR, one entry per CDR3 protein. The data hold about 460,000 distinct CDR3 sequences, with over 35% observed a single time. The origin of this receptor is a girl under 18 with multiple sclerosis. Sequences were obtained from blood.

CDR3 bases: TGTGCCAGCTCCCACGGGTACGAGCAGTACTTC. Translation: CASSHGYEQYF. The rearrangement links TRBV12-3 or TRBV12-4 to TRBJ2-7; D is undetermined. Deletions cut 8 bases from V and 4 bases from J, with 9 bases between. The CDR3 length is 11 residues.